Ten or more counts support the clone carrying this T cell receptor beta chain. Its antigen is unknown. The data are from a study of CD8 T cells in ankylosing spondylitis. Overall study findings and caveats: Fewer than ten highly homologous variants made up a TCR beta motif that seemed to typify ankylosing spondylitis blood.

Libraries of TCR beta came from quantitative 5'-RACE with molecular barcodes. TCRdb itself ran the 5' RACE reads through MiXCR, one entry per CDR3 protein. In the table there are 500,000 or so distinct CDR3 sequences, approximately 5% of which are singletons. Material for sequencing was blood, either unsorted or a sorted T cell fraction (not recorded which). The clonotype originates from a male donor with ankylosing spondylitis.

CDR3 protein: CASTPGPGDECTF. CDR3 in DNA: TGTGCCAGCACTCCAGGTCCCGGTGATGAGTGCACCTTC. The genes are TRBV7-2 and TRBJ1-2; D is unresolved. CDR1 and CDR2 from the germline V gene are SGHTA and FQGNSA. The V end was cut by 7 bases, the J end by 13 bases, with 22 bases between. This CDR3 spans 13 amino acids.